This TCR beta chain was observed in a study of early T cells in non-severe SARS-CoV-2 infection. The wider study: The sequenced material was bulk RNA from unsorted whole blood, and its chains were unpaired.

There are 14 residues in the CDR3. Germline values: CDR1 MNHEY, CDR2 SVGAGI. Trimming removed 0 bases from V and 4 bases from J; junction bases left unmatched: 3. In its sample, this clonotype was seen a few times. Separate cDNA molecules each had unique molecular identifiers attached to them. TCRdb reprocessed the 5' RACE reads via MiXCR and lists one record per CDR3 protein. The table includes 55,000 to 65,000 distinct CDR3 sequences, 11% detected once. The sequenced material came from whole blood. The chain recombines TRBV6-5 with TRBJ2-7; 7 bases match TRBD1. The TCR originated in an adult who was a healthcare worker with PCR-confirmed SARS-CoV-2 infection or an uninfected control (not recorded which). The CDR3 reads CASSYSTGTYEQYF. DNA of the CDR3: TGTGCCAGCAGTTACTCGACAGGGACGTACGAGCAGTACTTC.